The T cell receptor beta chain under discussion was sequenced for a study of T cell clonotyping in hematopoietic cell transplantation. Using immunoSEQ multiplex PCR, the repertoire was profiled, and TCRdb retains in-frame clones only, with some absent. Here the sample spans approximately 26,000 clones, 84% being singletons. Time point reported: recipient sample about 28 days before transplant, after cytoreduction. This receptor was taken from a woman aged 55-75 years with acute myeloid leukemia. Some clones in this sample may be carry-over from other donors' samples. The starting material was peripheral blood mononuclear cells, obtained before stem cell transplant.

The CDR3 protein is CASSPAGGQETQYF. As DNA, the CDR3 is TGTGCCAGCTCACCGGCGGGGGGACAAGAGACCCAGTACTTC. The rearrangement joins TRBV18 to TRBJ2-5, with TRBD2 matching over 8 bases. This CDR3 spans 14 amino acids. The germline V gene has CDR1 KGHSH and CDR2 LQKENI. V dropped 3 bases and J dropped 2; count of bases not matched to a gene: 2.